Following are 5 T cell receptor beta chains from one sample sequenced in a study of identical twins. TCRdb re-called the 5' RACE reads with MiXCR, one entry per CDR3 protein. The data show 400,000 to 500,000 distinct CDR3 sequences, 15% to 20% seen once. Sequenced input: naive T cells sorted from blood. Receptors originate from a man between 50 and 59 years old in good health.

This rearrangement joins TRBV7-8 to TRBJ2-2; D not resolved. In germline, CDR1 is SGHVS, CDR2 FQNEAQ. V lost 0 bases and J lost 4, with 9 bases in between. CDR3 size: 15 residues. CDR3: CASSLALSRTGELFF. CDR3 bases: TGTGCCAGCAGCTTAGCGCTTAGCCGCACCGGGGAGCTGTTTTTT.

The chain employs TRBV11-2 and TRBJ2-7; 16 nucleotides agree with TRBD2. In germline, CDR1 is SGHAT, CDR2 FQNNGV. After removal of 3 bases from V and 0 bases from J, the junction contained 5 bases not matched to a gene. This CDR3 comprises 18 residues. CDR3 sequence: CASSLGTSGRAISYEQYF. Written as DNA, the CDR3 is TGTGCCAGCAGCTTGGGGACTAGCGGGAGGGCTATCTCCTACGAGCAGTACTTC. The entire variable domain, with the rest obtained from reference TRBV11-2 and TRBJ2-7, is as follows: EAGVAQSPRYKIIEKRQSVAFWCNPISGHATLYWYQQILGQGPKLLIQFQNNGVVDDSQLPKDRFSAERLKGVDSTLKIQPAKLEDSAVYLCASSLGTSGRAISYEQYFGPGTRLTVT.

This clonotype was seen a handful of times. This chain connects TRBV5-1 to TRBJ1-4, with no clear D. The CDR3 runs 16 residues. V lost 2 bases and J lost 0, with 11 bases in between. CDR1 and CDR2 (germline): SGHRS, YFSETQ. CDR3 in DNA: TGCGCCAGCAGCTTTGCTCCCGTTGCAACTAATGAAAAACTGTTTTTT. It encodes CASSFAPVATNEKLFF.

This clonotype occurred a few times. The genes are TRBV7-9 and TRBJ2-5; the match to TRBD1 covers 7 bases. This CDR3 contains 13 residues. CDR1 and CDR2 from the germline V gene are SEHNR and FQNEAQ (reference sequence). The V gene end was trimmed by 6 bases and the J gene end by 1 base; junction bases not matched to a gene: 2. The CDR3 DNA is TGTGCCAGCAGAGGGACAGTCCAAGAGACCCAGTACTTC. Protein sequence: CASRGTVQETQYF.

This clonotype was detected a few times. DNA for the CDR3: TGCAGTGCTAGTTCGGCTAGCGGGGGGGCCGAGTCCTACAATGAGCAGTTCTTC. Translation: CSASSASGGAESYNEQFF. The V and J genes are TRBV20-1 and TRBJ2-1, with 12 bases aligning to TRBD2. V lost 3 bases, J lost 1 base, and 10 bases stayed unmatched. Germline loops: CDR1 DFQATT, CDR2 SNEGSKA (reference sequence). CDR3 length equals 18 residues.